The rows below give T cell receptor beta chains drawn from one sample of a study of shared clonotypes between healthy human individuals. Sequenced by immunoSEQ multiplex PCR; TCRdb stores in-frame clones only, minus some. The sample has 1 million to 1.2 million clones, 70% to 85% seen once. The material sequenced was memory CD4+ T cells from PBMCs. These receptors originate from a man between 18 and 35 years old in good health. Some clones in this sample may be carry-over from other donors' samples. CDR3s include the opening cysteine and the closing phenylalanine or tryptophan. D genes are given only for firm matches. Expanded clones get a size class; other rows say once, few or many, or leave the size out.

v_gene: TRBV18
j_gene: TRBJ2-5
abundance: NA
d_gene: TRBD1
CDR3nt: TGTGCCAGCTCACCACGTACAGGGGTAGAGACCCAGTACTTC
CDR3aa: CASSPRTGVETQYF

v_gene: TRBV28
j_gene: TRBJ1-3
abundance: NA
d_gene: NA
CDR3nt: TGTGCCAGCAGTCTTCGGACACCAGGAAACACCATATATTTT
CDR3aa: CASSLRTPGNTIYF

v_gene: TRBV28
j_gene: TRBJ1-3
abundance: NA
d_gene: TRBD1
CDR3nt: TGTGCCAGCTCTGGAACAGGGGTCGGAAACACCATATATTTT
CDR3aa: CASSGTGVGNTIYF

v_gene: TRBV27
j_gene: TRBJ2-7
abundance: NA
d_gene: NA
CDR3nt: TGTGCCAGCAGTGGAGGGGGCTACGAGCAGTACTTC
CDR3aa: CASSGGGYEQYF

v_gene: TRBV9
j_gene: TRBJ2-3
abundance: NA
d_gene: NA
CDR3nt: TGTGCCAGCAGCCCAAGAGGGTTGGGGGCCCCGGATACGCAGTATTTT
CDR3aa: CASSPRGLGAPDTQYF

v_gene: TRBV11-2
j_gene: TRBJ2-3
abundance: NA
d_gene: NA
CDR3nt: TGTGCCAGCAGCTTAAACGCCGGCAGCACAGATACGCAGTATTTT
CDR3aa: CASSLNAGSTDTQYF

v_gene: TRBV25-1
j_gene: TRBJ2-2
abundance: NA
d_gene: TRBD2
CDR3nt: TGTGCCAGCAGTCCACGCCCGGGACTAGCGGGAGGTGGTGGGGAGCTGTTTTTT
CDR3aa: CASSPRPGLAGGGGELFF

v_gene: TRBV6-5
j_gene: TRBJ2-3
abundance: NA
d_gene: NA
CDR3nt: TGTGCCAGCAGTTACTTGGACAGAGATACGCAGTATTTT
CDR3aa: CASSYLDRDTQYF

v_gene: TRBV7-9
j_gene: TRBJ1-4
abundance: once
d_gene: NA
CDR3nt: TGTGCCAGCAGCTTACTCCGGGGCGGTTCAACTAATGAAAAACTGTTTTTT
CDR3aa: CASSLLRGGSTNEKLFF

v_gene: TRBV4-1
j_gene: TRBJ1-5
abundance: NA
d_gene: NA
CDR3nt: TGCGCCAGCAGCCAAGATTTGAAGAACATCGGGCAGCCCCAGCATTTT
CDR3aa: CASSQDLKNIGQPQHF

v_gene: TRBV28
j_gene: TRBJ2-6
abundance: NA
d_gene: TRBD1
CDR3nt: TGTGCCAGCAGAATGACAGGGGGGGCCAACGTCCTGACTTTC
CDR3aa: CASRMTGGANVLTF

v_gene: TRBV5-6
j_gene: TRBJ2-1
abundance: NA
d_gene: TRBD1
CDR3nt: TGTGCCAGCAGCTTGGGACAGGGGGTGCCCCTGGGATACAATGAGCAGTTCTTC
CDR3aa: CASSLGQGVPLGYNEQFF

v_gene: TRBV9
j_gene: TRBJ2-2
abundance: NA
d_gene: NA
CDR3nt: TGTGCCAGCAGCGTTTCCCCTCTATCGGGGCTGTTTTTT
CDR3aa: CASSVSPLSGLFF

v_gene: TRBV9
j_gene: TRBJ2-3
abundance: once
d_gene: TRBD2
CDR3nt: TGTGCCAGCAGCGTAACCGGTAGCGGGAGGGCCGGCACAGATACGCAGTATTTT
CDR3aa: CASSVTGSGRAGTDTQYF

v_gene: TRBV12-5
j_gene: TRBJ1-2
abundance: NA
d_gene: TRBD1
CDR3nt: TGTGCTAGTGGTTTCCCGGGACAGTATGGCTACACCTTC
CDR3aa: CASGFPGQYGYTF

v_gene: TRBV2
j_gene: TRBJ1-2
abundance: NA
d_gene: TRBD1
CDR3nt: TGTGCCAGCACCGGGACAGCCCCGGGCTATGGCTACACCTTC
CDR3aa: CASTGTAPGYGYTF

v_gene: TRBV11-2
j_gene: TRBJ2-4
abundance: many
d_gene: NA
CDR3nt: TGTGCCAGCAGCCGTTTGCAGGGGTCCTCCAAAAACATTCAGTACTTC
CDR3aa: CASSRLQGSSKNIQYF

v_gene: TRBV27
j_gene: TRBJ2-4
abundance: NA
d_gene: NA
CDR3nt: TGTGCCAGCAGTCCCCTGGACGGTAAAAACATTCAGTACTTC
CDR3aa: CASSPLDGKNIQYF

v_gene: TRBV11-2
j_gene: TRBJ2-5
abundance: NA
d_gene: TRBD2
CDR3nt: TGTGCCAGCAGCTCGGGAGGGGGAGGGCCGTGGGAGACCCAGTACTTC
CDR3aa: CASSSGGGGPWETQYF

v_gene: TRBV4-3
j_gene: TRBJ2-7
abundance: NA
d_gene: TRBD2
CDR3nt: TGCGCCAGCAGCCAAGAACCAGGCCGGCTAGCGGGAGAAAACGCCTACGAGCAGTACTTC
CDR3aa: CASSQEPGRLAGENAYEQYF

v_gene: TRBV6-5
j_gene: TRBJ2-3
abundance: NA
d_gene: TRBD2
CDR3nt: TGTGCCAGCAAACGAGCGGGAGGCACAGATACGCAGTATTTT
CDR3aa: CASKRAGGTDTQYF

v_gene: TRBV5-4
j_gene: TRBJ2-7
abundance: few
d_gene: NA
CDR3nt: TGTGCCAGCAGGGCTATGACAGGAACCTACGAGCAGTACTTC
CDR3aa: CASRAMTGTYEQYF

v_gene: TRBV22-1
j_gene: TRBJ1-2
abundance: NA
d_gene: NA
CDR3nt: TGTCCTGGGACCTATGGCTACACCTTC
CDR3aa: CPGTYGYTF

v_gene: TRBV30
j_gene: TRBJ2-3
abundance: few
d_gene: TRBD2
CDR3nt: TGTGCCTGGAGTGCCCGACTAGCCCGTAATCATGATACGCAGTATTTT
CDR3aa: CAWSARLARNHDTQYF